These 26 T cell receptor beta chains originate from one sample sequenced in a study of breast tumors, draining lymph nodes, adjacent tissues. Axillary draining lymph nodes of breast cancer patients supplied the node samples. TCRdb independently ran MiXCR on the multiplex PCR reads; one entry per CDR3 protein. The sample shows approximately 100,000 distinct CDR3 sequences, 21% of them seen only once. Sequencing used axillary lymph node tissue. These receptors all come from a female donor with breast cancer. Some clones in this sample may be carry-over from other donors' samples.

This sequence joins TRBV5-4 and TRBJ2-6, with 7 nucleotides matching TRBD1. The CDR3 consists of 17 residues. The germline gives CDR1 SGHNT, CDR2 YYREEE (reference sequence). V shed 4 bases and J 0 bases; nucleotides not matched to a gene: 7. The CDR3 DNA is TGTGCCAGCAGCCTGTCGACAGGGACCTCTGGGGCCAACGTCCTGACTTTC. Its protein product is CASSLSTGTSGANVLTF.

On this clonotype itself: A much larger clone lies one base from this, so it may be a read error. The V call is TRBV20-1, the J call TRBJ1-5; D gene uncertain. The germline V gene has CDR1 DFQATT and CDR2 SNEGSKA (reference sequence). The CDR3 is made up of 14 amino acids. DNA for the CDR3: TGCGGTGCCCCGGACCTACTTAGCAATCAGCCCCAGCATTTT. Amino acids: CGAPDLLSNQPQHF.

This clonotype was picked up many times. The V gene is TRBV20-1, the J gene TRBJ2-3; 10 nucleotides match TRBD2. The V and J ends lost 0 bases and 6 bases, in that order; junction bases with no gene match: 6. Germline V lookup: CDR1 DFQATT, CDR2 SNEGSKA (reference sequence). The CDR3 length is 15 residues. CDR3 sequence: CSARDAQRGGDTQYF. CDR3 DNA sequence: TGCAGTGCTAGAGATGCCCAGCGGGGGGGCGATACGCAGTATTTT.

In the case of this clonotype: With a much larger clone just one base away, this may be a read error. V gene TRBV5-1 combines with J gene TRBJ1-3; 7 positions match TRBD1. There are 16 residues in the CDR3. V shed 4 bases and J 2 bases; nucleotides not matched to a gene: 9. Germline lookup yields CDR1 SGHRS and CDR2 YFSETQ. The CDR3 loop is CASSPRDSAPGNTIYF. CDR3 in DNA: TGCGCCAGCAGCCCTAGGGACAGCGCCCCTGGAAACACCATATATTTT.

Many counts were recorded for this clonotype. V gene TRBV12-3 or TRBV12-4 combines with J gene TRBJ2-5; 7 nucleotides match TRBD1. J gave up 1 base and V 0 bases, and 2 bases lay outside the gene matches. The CDR3 length is 15 residues. CDR3 nucleotides: TGTGCCAGCAGTTTAGCAGGGACAGCCCAAGAGACCCAGTACTTC. Its protein is CASSLAGTAQETQYF.

This clonotype was seen once. The chain carries TRBV20-1 and TRBJ2-7; D gene unclear. The germline V gene encodes CDR1 DFQATT and CDR2 SNEGSKA (reference sequence). V was shortened by 5 bases and J by 2 bases, with 13 bases between the two germline ends. The CDR3 is made up of 13 amino acids. Written as DNA, the CDR3 is TGCAGTGCTGACGGACGGAGAACCTACGAGCAGTACTTC. Encoded protein: CSADGRRTYEQYF.

The chain is built from TRBV2 and TRBJ2-1, with 10 bases identical to TRBD1. The CDR3 runs 13 residues. Germline V CDR1 and CDR2: SNHLY, FYNNEI. V lost 4 bases to trimming and J lost 8 bases; unmatched junction nucleotides: 2. CDR3 nucleotide sequence: TGTGCCAGCAGTGTTGACAGGGGGCATGAGCAGTTCTTC. It yields the protein CASSVDRGHEQFF.

This clonotype was counted at least ten times. For the CDR3, the DNA is TGCGCCAGCAGCCCGAACTGGAGCTCCTACAATGAGCAGTTCTTC. As protein: CASSPNWSSYNEQFF. The chain has TRBV5-1 and TRBJ2-1; the D is unclear. The CDR3 totals 15 residues. Germline V gene sequence: CDR1 SGHRS, CDR2 YFSETQ. The ends were cut back, 4 bases at V and 0 bases at J, with 11 bases in the middle.

Only a few counts were recorded for this clonotype. The chain recombines TRBV9 with TRBJ2-2; possible D gene TRBD2, 5 bases. Germline V CDR1 and CDR2: SGDLS, YYNGEE. Trimming pared 6 bases from V and 1 base from J, leaving 13 bases between. There are 15 residues in the CDR3. The CDR3 loop is CASTLSAGNTGELFF. The CDR3 DNA sequence: TGTGCCAGCACCCTTAGTGCGGGGAACACCGGGGAGCTGTTTTTT.

The table lists this clonotype with many counts. The gene calls are TRBV6-6 and TRBJ2-7, with 13 bases that match TRBD2. Germline V gives CDR1 MNHNY, CDR2 SVGAGI (reference sequence). After removal of 4 bases from V and 7 bases from J, the junction contained 16 bases not matched to a gene. The CDR3 length is 18 residues. This CDR3 reads CASSFPLGTSGEMGEQYF. Written as DNA, the CDR3 is TGTGCCAGCAGTTTCCCCCTTGGGACTAGCGGGGAGATGGGTGAGCAGTACTTC.

To note about this clonotype: A much larger clone lies a single base off, so this may be a read error. This chain connects TRBV29-1 to TRBJ2-1; maybe TRBD2 (5 bases). Trimming cost V 0 bases and J 12 bases, with 12 bases left between them. Germline V gives CDR1 SQVTM, CDR2 ANQGSEA. The CDR3 runs to 12 residues. CDR3 in amino acids: CSVEEGGSGQFF. CDR3 nucleotide sequence: TGCAGCGTTGAAGAAGGTGGGAGTGGGCAGTTCTTC.

Many counts were recorded for this clonotype. The chain links TRBV10-3 to TRBJ1-5; D possibly corresponds to TRBD1 (5 bases). Germline lookup yields CDR1 ENHRY and CDR2 SYGVKD. This CDR3 comprises 14 residues. The V end lost 6 bases, the J end lost 4 bases, and 13 bases lay between the germline ends. The CDR3 loop reads CAIRGDAGNQPQHF. The DNA of the CDR3 is TGTGCCATCAGGGGGGATGCAGGAAATCAGCCCCAGCATTTT.

This clonotype was picked up many times. This chain links TRBV5-8 with TRBJ1-5; 9 nucleotides match TRBD1. From germline, CDR1 is SGHTS and CDR2 YDEGEE. The CDR3 runs to 14 residues. V gave up 6 bases and J gave up 6 bases; unmatched junction bases: 7. The CDR3 spells CASIHRGRSQPQHF. The CDR3 DNA follows: TGTGCCAGCATTCACAGGGGGCGAAGTCAGCCCCAGCATTTT.

The CDR3 DNA follows: TGTGCCAGCAGTTTTGAACTAGCGGGAGTAGGTACGCAGTATTTT. Amino acid sequence: CASSFELAGVGTQYF. V is TRBV6-6 and J is TRBJ2-3; TRBD2 matches at 11 bases. Germline lookup yields CDR1 MNHNY and CDR2 SVGAGI (reference sequence). V dropped 4 bases and J dropped 8; count of bases not matched to a gene: 8. The CDR3 consists of 15 residues.

At least ten counts were recorded for this clonotype. V usage is TRBV7-8 and J usage is TRBJ1-5; unclear D gene. The CDR3 spans 14 residues. Looked up from germline, CDR1 is SGHVS and CDR2 is FQNEAQ. V lost 4 bases and J 3 bases, leaving 10 bases between the germline ends. CDR3 loop: CASSSSGINQPQHF. For the CDR3, the DNA is TGTGCCAGCAGCTCAAGCGGGATCAATCAGCCCCAGCATTTT.

This clonotype was detected many times. The chain recombines TRBV6-1 with TRBJ2-3; D remains ambiguous. The CDR3 runs to 12 residues. Germline CDR1 and CDR2: MNHNS and SASEGT. The ends were cut back, 1 base at V and 6 bases at J, with 5 bases in the middle. The CDR3 loop reads CASSEVGDTQYF. DNA of the CDR3: TGTGCCAGCAGTGAAGTGGGGGATACGCAGTATTTT.

V usage is TRBV20-1 and J usage is TRBJ2-2; 8 nucleotides match TRBD2. V lost 6 bases and J lost 5; bases outside the gene matches: 8. This CDR3 region has 14 residues. CDR1 is DFQATT, CDR2 SNEGSKA, per germline (reference sequence). In DNA form, the CDR3 reads TGCAGTGCCCACCCGGGGGGGTGGACCGGGGAGCTGTTTTTT. Protein sequence: CSAHPGGWTGELFF.

Concerning this clonotype itself: Compared with germline, one end of the junction differs, possibly owing to a read error. The rearrangement joins TRBV11-3 to TRBJ2-5; 8 bases match TRBD2. The CDR3 is made up of 17 amino acids. Germline CDR1 and CDR2: SGHNT and YENEEA. DNA for the CDR3: TGTGCCAGCAGCAAGGGGGACTTAGCGGGAATACAAGAGGCCCAATACTTC. Its translation is CASSKGDLAGIQEAQYF.

About this clonotype: A single base separates this from a much larger clone, so it may be a read error. The V call is TRBV28, the J call TRBJ1-6; 7 positions agree with TRBD1. This CDR3 spans 15 amino acids. Per the germline V gene, CDR1 is MDHEN and CDR2 is SYDVKM. V shed 5 bases, J shed 9 bases, and the junction held 10 bases outside the gene matches. Here the CDR3 DNA reads TGTGCCAGCAGTCCCTCGACAGGGACGAGTTCACCCCTCCACTTT. This sequence encodes CASSPSTGTSSPLHF.

This clonotype was recorded many times. The chain recombines TRBV29-1 with TRBJ1-4; 11 bases fit TRBD1. Germline CDR1 reads SQVTM; CDR2 reads ANQGSEA. V lost 5 bases to trimming and J lost 0 bases; unmatched junction nucleotides: 2. The CDR3 loop spans 15 amino acids. The chain's CDR3 is CSVTGQGATNEKLFF. The CDR3 DNA sequence: TGCAGCGTTACGGGACAGGGGGCAACTAATGAAAAACTGTTTTTT.

The J gene is TRBJ2-7, the V gene TRBV5-8; 10 nucleotides align to TRBD2. CDR1 and CDR2 from the germline V gene are SGHTS and YDEGEE. The CDR3 totals 15 residues. Losses at the gene ends were 2 bases for V and 5 bases for J; bases not matched to a gene: 7. CDR3 coding DNA: TGTGCCAGCAGCTTAAGGGTAGCGGGAGGCAACGAGCAGTACTTC. Translated: CASSLRVAGGNEQYF. The complete variable domain, with remaining parts taken from reference TRBV5-8 and TRBJ2-7, reads EAGVTQSPTHLIKTRGQQATLRCSPISGHTSVYWYQQALGLGLQFLLWYDEGEERNRGNFPPRFSGRQFPNYSSELNVNALELEDSALYLCASSLRVAGGNEQYFGPGTRLTVT.

Comments on this clonotype: Relative to the germline gene, one junction end is altered; a read error may explain this. The chain has TRBV30 and TRBJ1-5; tentatively, D is TRBD1 (6 bases). Germline V lookup: CDR1 GTSNPN, CDR2 SVGIG (reference sequence). This CDR3 has 12 amino acids. CDR3 sequence (DNA): TGTGCCTGGGGGGAGGGGGGCAGGCCCCAGCGTTTT. Its protein product is CAWGEGGRPQRF.

As concerns this clonotype: Since a much larger clone is just one base distant, this may be a read error. The chain carries TRBV7-9 and TRBJ1-2, with 7 bases that match TRBD1. The CDR3 covers 13 residues. Germline values: CDR1 SEHNR, CDR2 FQNEAQ (reference sequence). The CDR3 coding sequence is TGTGCCAGAAGCTTCCGGGACAGTTATGGCTACACCTTC. Amino acids: CARSFRDSYGYTF.

This clonotype was counted between two and nine times. This chain uses TRBV15 with TRBJ2-1; 8 bases align to TRBD2. The CDR3 totals 15 residues. Germline V gives CDR1 LNHNV, CDR2 YYDKDF (reference sequence). Trimming cost V 5 bases and J 7 bases; bases outside gene matches: 10. The CDR3 is CATSRGGASGNEQFF. CDR3 in DNA: TGTGCCACCAGCCGGGGGGGAGCATCGGGGAATGAGCAGTTCTTC.

V and J are TRBV10-2 and TRBJ2-3; 7 nucleotides match TRBD2. The CDR3 loop spans 16 amino acids. After removal of 3 bases from V and 5 bases from J, the junction contained 11 bases not matched to a gene. CDR1 and CDR2 from the germline V gene are WSHSY and SAAADI. As DNA, the CDR3 is TGCGCCAGCAGTGACCGGACTAGTGGGGGGGTAGATACGCAGTATTTT. Protein product: CASSDRTSGGVDTQYF.

This clonotype was observed at least ten times. CDR3 nucleotide sequence: TGCAGTGCTAGAGGCCCGCTAGCGGGACAAGAAGAGACCCAGTACTTC. This sequence encodes CSARGPLAGQEETQYF. The chain joins TRBV20-1 to TRBJ2-5, with 9 bases identical to TRBD2. The CDR3 runs 16 residues. Germline loops: CDR1 DFQATT, CDR2 SNEGSKA (reference sequence). V trimming: 1 base; J trimming: 3 bases; junction bases outside the gene matches: 9.